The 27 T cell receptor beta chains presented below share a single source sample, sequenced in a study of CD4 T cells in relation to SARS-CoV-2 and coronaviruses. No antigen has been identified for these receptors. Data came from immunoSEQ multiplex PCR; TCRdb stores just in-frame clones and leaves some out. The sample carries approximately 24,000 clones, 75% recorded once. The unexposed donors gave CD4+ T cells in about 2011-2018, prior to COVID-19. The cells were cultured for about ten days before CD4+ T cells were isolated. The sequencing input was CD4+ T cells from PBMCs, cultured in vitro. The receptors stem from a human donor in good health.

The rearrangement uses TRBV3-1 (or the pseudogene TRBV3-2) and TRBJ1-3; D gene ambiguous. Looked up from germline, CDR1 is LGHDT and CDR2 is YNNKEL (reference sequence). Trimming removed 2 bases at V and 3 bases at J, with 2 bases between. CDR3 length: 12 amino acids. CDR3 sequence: CASSQRGNTIYF. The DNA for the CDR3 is TGTGCCAGCAGCCAACGTGGAAACACCATATATTTT.

The CDR3 reads CASSQAISETQYF. The CDR3 nucleotides are TGCGCCAGCAGCCAAGCCATCTCGGAGACCCAGTACTTC. The chain is built from TRBV4-1 and TRBJ2-5, with unresolved D. The CDR3 totals 13 residues. Germline CDR1 and CDR2: MGHRA and YSYEKL. The V end was cut by 1 base, the J end by 5 bases, with 8 bases between.

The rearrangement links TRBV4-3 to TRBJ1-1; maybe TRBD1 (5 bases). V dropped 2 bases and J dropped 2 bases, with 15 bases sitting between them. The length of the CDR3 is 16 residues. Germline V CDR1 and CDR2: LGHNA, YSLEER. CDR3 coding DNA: TGCGCCAGCAGCCAATCCCCGGGGGGGGTAAACACTGAAGCTTTCTTT. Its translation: CASSQSPGGVNTEAFF.

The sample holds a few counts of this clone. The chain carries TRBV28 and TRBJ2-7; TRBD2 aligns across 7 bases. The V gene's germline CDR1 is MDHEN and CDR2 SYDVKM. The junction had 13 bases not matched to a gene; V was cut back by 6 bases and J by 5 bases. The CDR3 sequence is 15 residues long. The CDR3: CASSPASGSLHEQYF. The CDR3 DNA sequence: TGTGCCAGCAGCCCCGCTAGCGGCTCGCTCCACGAGCAGTACTTC. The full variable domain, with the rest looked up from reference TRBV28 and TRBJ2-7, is DVKVTQSSRYLVKRTGEKVFLECVQDMDHENMFWYRQDPGLGLRLIYFSYDVKMKEKGDIPEGYSVSREKKERFSLILESASTNQTSMYLCASSPASGSLHEQYFGPGTRLTVT.

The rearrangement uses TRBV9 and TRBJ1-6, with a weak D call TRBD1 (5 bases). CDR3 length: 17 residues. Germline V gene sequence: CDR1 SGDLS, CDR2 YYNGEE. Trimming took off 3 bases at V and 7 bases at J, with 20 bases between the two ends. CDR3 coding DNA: TGTGCCAGCAGCGCCCCGTCCGGCAGGGTGGGAAATTCACCCCTCCACTTT. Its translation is CASSAPSGRVGNSPLHF.

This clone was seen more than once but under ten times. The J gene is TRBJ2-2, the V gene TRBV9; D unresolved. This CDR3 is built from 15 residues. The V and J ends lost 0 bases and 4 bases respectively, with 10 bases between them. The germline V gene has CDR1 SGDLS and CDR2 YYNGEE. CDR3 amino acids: CASSVVPVATGELFF. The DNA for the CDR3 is TGTGCCAGCAGCGTAGTTCCAGTAGCCACCGGGGAGCTGTTTTTT. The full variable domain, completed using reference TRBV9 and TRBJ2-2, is DSGVTQTPKHLITATGQRVTLRCSPRSGDLSVYWYQQSLDQGLQFLIQYYNGEERAKGNILERFSAQQFPDLHSELNLSSLELGDSALYFCASSVVPVATGELFFGEGSRLTVL.

The CDR3 nucleotides read TGTGCCAGTAGTACCCGGACTAGCACTGGGACCTACAATGAGCAGTTCTTC. Translation: CASSTRTSTGTYNEQFF. V gene TRBV19 combines with J gene TRBJ2-1, with 8 bases identical to TRBD2. Trimming cost V 4 bases and J 2 bases; bases outside gene matches: 10. Germline V CDR1 and CDR2: LNHDA, SQIVND (reference sequence). The CDR3 contains 17 residues.

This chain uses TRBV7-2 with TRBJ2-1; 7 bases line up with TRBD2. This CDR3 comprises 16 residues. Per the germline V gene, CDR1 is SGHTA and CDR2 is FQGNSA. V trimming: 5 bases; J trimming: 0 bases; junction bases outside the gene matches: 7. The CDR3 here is CASSLSLASSYNEQFF. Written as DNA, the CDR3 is TGTGCCAGCAGCCTCTCACTAGCGAGCTCCTACAATGAGCAGTTCTTC.

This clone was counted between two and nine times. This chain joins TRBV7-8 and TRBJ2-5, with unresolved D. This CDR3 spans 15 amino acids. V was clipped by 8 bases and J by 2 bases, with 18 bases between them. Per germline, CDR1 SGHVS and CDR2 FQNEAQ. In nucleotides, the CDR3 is TGTGCCAGCCGCCCTCGTCAGGCCTTACAAGAGACCCAGTACTTC. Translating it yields CASRPRQALQETQYF. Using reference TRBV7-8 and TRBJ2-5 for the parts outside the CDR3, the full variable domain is GAGVSQSPRYKVAKRGQDVALRCDPISGHVSLFWYQQALGQGPEFLTYFQNEAQLDKSGLPSDRFFAERPEGSVSTLKIQRTQQEDSAVYLCASRPRQALQETQYFGPGTRLLVL.

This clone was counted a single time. CDR3 residues: CASSQGNRGQETQYF. The DNA for the CDR3 is TGTGCCAGCAGCCAAGGTAACAGGGGGCAAGAGACCCAGTACTTC. The chain uses TRBV4-2 and TRBJ2-5; 8 bases are shared with TRBD1. The V gene's germline CDR1 is LGHNA and CDR2 YNFKEQ. The V segment lost 1 base and the J segment 2 bases; nucleotides outside the gene matches: 3. The CDR3 consists of 15 residues.

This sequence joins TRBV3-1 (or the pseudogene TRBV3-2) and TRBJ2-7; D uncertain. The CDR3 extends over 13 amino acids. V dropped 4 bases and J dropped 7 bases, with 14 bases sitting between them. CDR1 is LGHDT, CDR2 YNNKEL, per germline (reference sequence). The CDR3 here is CASSPRIGVEQYF. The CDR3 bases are TGTGCCAGCAGCCCCCGCATAGGAGTTGAGCAGTACTTC.

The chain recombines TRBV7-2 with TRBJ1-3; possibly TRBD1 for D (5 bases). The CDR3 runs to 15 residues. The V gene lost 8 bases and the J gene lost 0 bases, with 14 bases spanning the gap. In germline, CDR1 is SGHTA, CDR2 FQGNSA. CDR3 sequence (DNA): TGTGCCAGCGGGACCGGACAACCCTCTGGAAACACCATATATTTT. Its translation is CASGTGQPSGNTIYF.

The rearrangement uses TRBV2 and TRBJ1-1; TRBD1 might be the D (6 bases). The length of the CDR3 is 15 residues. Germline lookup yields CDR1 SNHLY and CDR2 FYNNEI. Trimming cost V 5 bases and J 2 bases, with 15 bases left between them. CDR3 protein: CASSLGARVNTEAFF. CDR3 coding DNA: TGTGCCAGCAGTCTGGGGGCCCGCGTAAACACTGAAGCTTTCTTT.

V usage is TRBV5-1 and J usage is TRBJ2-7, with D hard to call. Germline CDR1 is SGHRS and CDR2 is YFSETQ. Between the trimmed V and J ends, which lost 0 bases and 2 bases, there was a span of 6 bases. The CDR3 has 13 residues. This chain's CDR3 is CASSLGSTYEQYF. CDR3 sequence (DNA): TGCGCCAGCAGCTTGGGGAGTACCTACGAGCAGTACTTC.

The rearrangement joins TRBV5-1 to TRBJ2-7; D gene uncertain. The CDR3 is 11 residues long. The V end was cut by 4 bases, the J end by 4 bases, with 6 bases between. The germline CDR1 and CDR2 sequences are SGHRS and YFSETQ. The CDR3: CASSVSYEQYF. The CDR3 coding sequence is TGCGCCAGCAGCGTTTCGTACGAGCAGTACTTC.

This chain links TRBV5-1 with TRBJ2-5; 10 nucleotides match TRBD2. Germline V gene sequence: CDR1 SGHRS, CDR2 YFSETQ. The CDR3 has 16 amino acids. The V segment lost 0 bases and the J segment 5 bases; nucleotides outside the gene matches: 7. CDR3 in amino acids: CASSLGPSGSPETQYF. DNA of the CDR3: TGCGCCAGCAGCTTGGGGCCTAGCGGGAGTCCCGAGACCCAGTACTTC. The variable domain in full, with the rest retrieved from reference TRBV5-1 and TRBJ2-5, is KAGVTQTPRYLIKTRGQQVTLSCSPISGHRSVSWYQQTPGQGLQFLFEYFSETQRNKGNFPGRFSGRQFSNSRSEMNVSTLELGDSALYLCASSLGPSGSPETQYFGPGTRLLVL.

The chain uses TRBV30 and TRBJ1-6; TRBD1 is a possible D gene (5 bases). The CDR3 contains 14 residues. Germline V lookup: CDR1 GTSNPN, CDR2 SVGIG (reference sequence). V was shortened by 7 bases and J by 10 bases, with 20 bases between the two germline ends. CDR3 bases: TGTGCCTCCCCGGGGCATGGTTCTATATCACCCCTCCACTTT. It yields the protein CASPGHGSISPLHF.

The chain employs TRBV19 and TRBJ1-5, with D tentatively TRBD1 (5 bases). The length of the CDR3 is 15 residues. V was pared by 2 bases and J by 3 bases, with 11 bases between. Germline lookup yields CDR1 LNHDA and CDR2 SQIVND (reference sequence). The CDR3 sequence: CASSIRVRDNQPQHF. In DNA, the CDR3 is TGTGCCAGTAGTATAAGGGTCAGGGACAATCAGCCCCAGCATTTT.

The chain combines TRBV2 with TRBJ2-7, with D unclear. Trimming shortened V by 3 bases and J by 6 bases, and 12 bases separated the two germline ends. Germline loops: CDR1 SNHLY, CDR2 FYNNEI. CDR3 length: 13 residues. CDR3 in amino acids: CASSDRQKGEQYF. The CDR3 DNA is TGTGCCAGCAGTGATAGGCAGAAAGGCGAGCAGTACTTC.

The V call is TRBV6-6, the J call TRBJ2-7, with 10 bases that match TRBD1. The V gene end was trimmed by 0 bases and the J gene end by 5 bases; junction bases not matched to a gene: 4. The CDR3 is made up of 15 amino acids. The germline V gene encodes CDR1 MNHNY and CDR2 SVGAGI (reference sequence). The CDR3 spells CASSYSKDRGDEQYF. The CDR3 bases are TGTGCCAGCAGTTACTCCAAGGACAGGGGGGACGAGCAGTACTTC.

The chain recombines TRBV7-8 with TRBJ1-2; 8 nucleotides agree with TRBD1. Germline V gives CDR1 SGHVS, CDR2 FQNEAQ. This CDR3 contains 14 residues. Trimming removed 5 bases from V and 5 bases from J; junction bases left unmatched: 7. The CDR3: CASSRDRGSYGYTF. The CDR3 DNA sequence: TGTGCCAGCAGCCGTGACAGGGGTTCTTATGGCTACACCTTC.

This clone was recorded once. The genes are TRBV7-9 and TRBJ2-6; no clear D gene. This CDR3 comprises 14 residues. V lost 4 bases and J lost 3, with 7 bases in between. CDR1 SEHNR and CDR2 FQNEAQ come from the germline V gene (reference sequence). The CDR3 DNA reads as TGTGCCAGCAGCTCGGCTGGTGGGGCCAACGTCCTGACTTTC. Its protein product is CASSSAGGANVLTF.

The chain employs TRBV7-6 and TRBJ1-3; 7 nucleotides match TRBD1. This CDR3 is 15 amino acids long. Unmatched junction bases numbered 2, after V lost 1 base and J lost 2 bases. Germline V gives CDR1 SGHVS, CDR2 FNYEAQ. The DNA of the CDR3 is TGTGCCAGCAGCTTAGATACAGGGGCTGGAAACACCATATATTTT. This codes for CASSLDTGAGNTIYF.

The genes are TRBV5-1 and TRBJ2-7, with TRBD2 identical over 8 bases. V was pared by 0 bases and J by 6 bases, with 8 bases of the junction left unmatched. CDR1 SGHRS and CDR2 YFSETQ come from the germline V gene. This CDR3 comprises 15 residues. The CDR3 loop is CASSLGAGGVSEQYF. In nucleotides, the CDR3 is TGCGCCAGCAGCTTGGGTGCCGGGGGGGTTAGCGAGCAGTACTTC.

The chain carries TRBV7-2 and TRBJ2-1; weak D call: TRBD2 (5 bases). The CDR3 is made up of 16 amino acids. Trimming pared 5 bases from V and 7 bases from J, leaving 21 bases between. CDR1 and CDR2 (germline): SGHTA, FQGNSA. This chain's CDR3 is CASSRSVVGSSNEQFF. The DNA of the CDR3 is TGTGCCAGCAGCCGCTCAGTAGTGGGGAGCTCAAATGAGCAGTTCTTC.

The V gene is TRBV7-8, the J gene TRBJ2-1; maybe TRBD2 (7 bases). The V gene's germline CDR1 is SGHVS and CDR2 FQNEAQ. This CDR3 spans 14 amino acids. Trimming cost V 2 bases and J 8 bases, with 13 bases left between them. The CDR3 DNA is TGTGCCAGCAGCTTAAGGCGGGGGCGGGATGAGCAGTTCTTC. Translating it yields CASSLRRGRDEQFF.

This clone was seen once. Here the CDR3 DNA reads TGTGCCTGGAGCCTGGGGGGGGTACGAGCTTTCTTT. Translated, it gives CAWSLGGVRAFF. V and J are TRBV30 and TRBJ1-1; tentatively, D is TRBD1 (5 bases). This CDR3 is 12 amino acids long. CDR1 GTSNPN and CDR2 SVGIG come from the germline V gene (reference sequence). V was clipped by 3 bases and J by 10 bases, with 15 bases between them.